The clone carrying this TCR beta chain was counted once. The data stem from a study of Ad26.COV2.S vaccination and SARS-CoV-2 variants. The ends were cut back, 5 bases at V and 4 bases at J, with 18 bases in the middle. The CDR3 spans 15 residues. Germline-derived CDR1 and CDR2 are SGDLS and YYNGEE. TCRdb's copy holds only in-frame clones and misses some; the assay was immunoSEQ multiplex PCR. The table shows a few hundred thousand clones, with about four fifths occurring only once. This sample's treatment: some 19 received Ad26.COV2.S at low or high dose, single or two shots; roughly five received placebo; per-sample allocation not given. Specimen acquisition occurred on day 63 following the initial vaccine or placebo injection.

The sequenced sample was peripheral blood, obtained in a trial of Ad26.COV2.S vaccine versus placebo. The chain carries TRBV9 and TRBJ1-1; weak D call: TRBD1 (6 bases). The clonotype comes from a person between 18 and 60 years old who received the Ad26.COV2.S COVID-19 vaccine or a placebo. CDR3 sequence reads: CASSPGLDRPTEAFF. The CDR3 DNA reads as TGTGCCAGCAGTCCAGGACTAGACAGGCCCACTGAAGCTTTCTTT. The variable domain in full, completed from reference TRBV9 and TRBJ1-1, reads DSGVTQTPKHLITATGQRVTLRCSPRSGDLSVYWYQQSLDQGLQFLIQYYNGEERAKGNILERFSAQQFPDLHSELNLSSLELGDSALYFCASSPGLDRPTEAFFGQGTRLTVV.